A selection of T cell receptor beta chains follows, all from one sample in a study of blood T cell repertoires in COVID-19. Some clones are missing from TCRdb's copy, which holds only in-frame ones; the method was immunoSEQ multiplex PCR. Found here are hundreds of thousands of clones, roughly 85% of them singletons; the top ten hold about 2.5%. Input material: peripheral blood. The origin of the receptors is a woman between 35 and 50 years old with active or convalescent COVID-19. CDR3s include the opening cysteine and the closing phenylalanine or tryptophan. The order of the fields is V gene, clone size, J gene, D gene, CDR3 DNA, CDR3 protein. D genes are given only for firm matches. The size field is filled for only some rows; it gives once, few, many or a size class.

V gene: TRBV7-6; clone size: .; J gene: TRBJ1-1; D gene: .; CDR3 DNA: TGTGCCAGCAGCTTACTCGGAGGCGACACTGAAGCTTTCTTT; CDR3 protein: CASSLLGGDTEAFF
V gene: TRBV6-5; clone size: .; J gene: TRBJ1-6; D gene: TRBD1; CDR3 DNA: TGTGCCAGCAGTTACCAGACAGGGTCCAATTCACCCCTCCACTTT; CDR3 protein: CASSYQTGSNSPLHF
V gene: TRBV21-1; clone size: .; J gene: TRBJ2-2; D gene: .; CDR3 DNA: TGTGCCAGCAGCAAAGTACAGGGGGATTTGGCGAACACCGGGGAGCTGTTTTTT; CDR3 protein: CASSKVQGDLANTGELFF
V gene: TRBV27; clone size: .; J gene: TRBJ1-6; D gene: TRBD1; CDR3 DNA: TGTGCCAGCACCAGCGACAGGGACTATAATTCACCCCTCCACTTT; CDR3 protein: CASTSDRDYNSPLHF
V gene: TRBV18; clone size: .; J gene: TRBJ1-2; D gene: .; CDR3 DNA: TGTGCCAGCTCACTGAGACAGGTTACCTATGGCTACACCTTC; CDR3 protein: CASSLRQVTYGYTF
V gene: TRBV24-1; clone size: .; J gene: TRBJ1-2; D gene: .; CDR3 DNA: TGTGCCACCAGTGCTGGGGGAGGCTTTGGCTACACCTTC; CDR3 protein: CATSAGGGFGYTF
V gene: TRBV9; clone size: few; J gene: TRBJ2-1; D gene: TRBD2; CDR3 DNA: TGTGCCAGCAGCGGGGAGGAGCGGGAGGATGAGCAGTTCTTC; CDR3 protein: CASSGEEREDEQFF
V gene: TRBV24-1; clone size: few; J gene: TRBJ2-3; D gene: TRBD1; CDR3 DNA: TGTGCCACCAGTCCCAGCCGGGACAGGGGAGATACGCAGTATTTT; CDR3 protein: CATSPSRDRGDTQYF
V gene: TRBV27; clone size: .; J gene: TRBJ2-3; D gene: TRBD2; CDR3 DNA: TGTGCCAGCAGTTTAAAGTTGCTAGCGGGGGGAGATACGCAGTATTTT; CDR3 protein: CASSLKLLAGGDTQYF
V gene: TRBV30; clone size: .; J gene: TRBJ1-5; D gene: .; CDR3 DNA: TGTGCCTGGGACCTCGTGGGCCAGGGGCAGCCCCAGCATTTT; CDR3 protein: CAWDLVGQGQPQHF
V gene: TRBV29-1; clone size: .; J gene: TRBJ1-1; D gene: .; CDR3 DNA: TGCAGCGTTGATCCCGCCGGGATCGGGGACACTGAAGCTTTCTTT; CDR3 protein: CSVDPAGIGDTEAFF
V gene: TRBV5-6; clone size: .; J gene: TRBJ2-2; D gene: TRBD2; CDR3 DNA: TGTGCCAGCAGCTTGGCAGCGGGAGGGAACACCGGGGAGCTGTTTTTT; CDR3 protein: CASSLAAGGNTGELFF
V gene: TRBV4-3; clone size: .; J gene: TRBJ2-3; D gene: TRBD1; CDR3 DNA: TGCGCCAGCAGCCAGGACAGGGCTAGCACAGATACGCAGTATTTT; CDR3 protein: CASSQDRASTDTQYF
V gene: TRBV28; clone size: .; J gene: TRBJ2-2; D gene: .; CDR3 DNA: TGTGCCAGCTGGGGGGTTGTCGGGAACACCGGGGAGCTGTTTTTT; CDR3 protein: CASWGVVGNTGELFF
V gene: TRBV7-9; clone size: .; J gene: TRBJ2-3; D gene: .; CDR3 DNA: TGTGCCAGCAGCTTAGGGAGGACCCCAGGTCGGGTAGATACGCAGTATTTT; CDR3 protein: CASSLGRTPGRVDTQYF
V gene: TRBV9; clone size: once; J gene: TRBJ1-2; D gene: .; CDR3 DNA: TGTGCCAGCAGCGTAGTAGCAGGAGGGACCTATGGCTACACCTTC; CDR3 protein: CASSVVAGGTYGYTF
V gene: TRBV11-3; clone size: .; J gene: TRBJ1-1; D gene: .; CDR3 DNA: TGTGCCAGCAGCTTAGGCGCAGGGGAAAACACTGAAGCTTTCTTT; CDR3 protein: CASSLGAGENTEAFF
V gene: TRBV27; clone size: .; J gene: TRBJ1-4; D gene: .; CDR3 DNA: TGTGCCAGCAGTTCCGGAGGAGTCGTTGAAAAACTGTTTTTT; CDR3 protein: CASSSGGVVEKLFF
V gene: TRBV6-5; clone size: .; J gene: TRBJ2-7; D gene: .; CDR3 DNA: TGTGCCAGCAGTAGAGAACAGGTACTTGCCTACGAGCAGTACTTC; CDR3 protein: CASSREQVLAYEQYF
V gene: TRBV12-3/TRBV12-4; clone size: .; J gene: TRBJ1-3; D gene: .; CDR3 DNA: TGTGCCAGCAGACAGACCGCCGGAAACACCATATATTTT; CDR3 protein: CASRQTAGNTIYF
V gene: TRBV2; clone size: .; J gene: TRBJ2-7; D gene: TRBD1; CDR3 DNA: TGTGCCAGCAGTATACTACCGGGACAGGGCGACGAGCAGTACTTC; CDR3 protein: CASSILPGQGDEQYF
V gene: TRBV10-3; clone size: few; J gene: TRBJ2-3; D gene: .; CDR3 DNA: TGTGCCATCAGTGAACAAATACGGGGTTCCCTCACAGATACGCAGTATTTT; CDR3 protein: CAISEQIRGSLTDTQYF
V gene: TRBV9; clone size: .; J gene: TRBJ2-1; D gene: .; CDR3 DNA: TGTGCCAGCAGCGCCCACCCTAAGCGGTCCAACAATGAGCAGTTCTTC; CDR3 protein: CASSAHPKRSNNEQFF
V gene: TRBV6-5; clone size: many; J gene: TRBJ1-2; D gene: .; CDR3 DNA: TGTGCCAGCCGGGAGGATGGCTACACCTTC; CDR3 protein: CASREDGYTF
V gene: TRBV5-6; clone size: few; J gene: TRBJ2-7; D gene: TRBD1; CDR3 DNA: TGTGCCAGCAGCTTGGTGGGACAGGGGAGCGAGCAGTACTTC; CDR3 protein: CASSLVGQGSEQYF
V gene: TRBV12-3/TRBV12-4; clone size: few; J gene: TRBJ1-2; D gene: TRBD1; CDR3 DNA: TGTGCCAGCTACCACAGGGGGACCTATGGCTACACCTTC; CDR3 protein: CASYHRGTYGYTF
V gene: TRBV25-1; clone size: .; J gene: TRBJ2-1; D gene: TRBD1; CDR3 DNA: TGTGCCAGCAGTGAACCGCCGCGACAGGGGATCAACAATGAGCAGTTCTTC; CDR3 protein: CASSEPPRQGINNEQFF
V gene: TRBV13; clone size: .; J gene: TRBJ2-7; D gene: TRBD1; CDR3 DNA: TGTGCCAGCAGCAGCGGGACAGGGTTAAGCGAGCAGTACTTC; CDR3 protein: CASSSGTGLSEQYF
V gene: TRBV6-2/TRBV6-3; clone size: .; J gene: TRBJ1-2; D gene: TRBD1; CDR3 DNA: TGTGCCAGCAGTTACGTTATTGGGACAGGGTTGGAAACCTTC; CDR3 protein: CASSYVIGTGLETF
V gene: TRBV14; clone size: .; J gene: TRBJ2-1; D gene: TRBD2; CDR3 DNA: TGTGCCAGCAGCCAAGGGGGACTAGCAATCAAATCTGAGCAGTTCTTC; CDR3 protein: CASSQGGLAIKSEQFF
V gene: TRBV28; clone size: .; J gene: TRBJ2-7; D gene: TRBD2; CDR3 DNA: TGTGCCAGCAGTCTTCGGGGGGGGTGGCTCGAGCAGTACTTC; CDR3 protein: CASSLRGGWLEQYF
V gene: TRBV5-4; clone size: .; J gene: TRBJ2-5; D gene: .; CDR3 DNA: TGTGCCAGCAGCTTGAAGGGGATCCAAGAGACCCAGTACTTC; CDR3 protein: CASSLKGIQETQYF
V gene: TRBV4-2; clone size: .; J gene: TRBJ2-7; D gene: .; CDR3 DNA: TGTGCCAGCAGCCAAGAACTCGACGCAGGAATCTACGAGCAGTACTTC; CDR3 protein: CASSQELDAGIYEQYF
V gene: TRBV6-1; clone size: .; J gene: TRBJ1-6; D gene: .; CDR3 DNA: TGTGCCAGCAGTGAAAGGGAGGTTTCACCCCTCCACTTT; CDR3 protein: CASSEREVSPLHF
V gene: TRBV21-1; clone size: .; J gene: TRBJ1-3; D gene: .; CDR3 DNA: TGTGCCAGCACCATCCGGCGACAGGGGACTGGAAACACCATATATTTT; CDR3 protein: CASTIRRQGTGNTIYF
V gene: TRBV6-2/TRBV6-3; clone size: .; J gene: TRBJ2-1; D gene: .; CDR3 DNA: TGTGCCAGCAGCCCCTCTCTAGCGCGATACAATGAGCAGTTCTTC; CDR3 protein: CASSPSLARYNEQFF
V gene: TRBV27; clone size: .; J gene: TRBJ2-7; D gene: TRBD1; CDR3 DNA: TGTGCCAGCAGTTTGTGGCTTTCCGGGACAGGTGTCTACGAGCAGTACTTC; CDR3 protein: CASSLWLSGTGVYEQYF
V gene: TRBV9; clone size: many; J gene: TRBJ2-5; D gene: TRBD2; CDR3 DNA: TGTGCCAGCAGCGTAGCTGGGGTAGCGGGTGGCCAAGAGACCCAGTACTTC; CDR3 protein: CASSVAGVAGGQETQYF
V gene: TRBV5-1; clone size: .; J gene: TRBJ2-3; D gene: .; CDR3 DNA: TGCGCCAGCAGAGAGAACGGGGTAGGGACAGATACGCAGTATTTT; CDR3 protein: CASRENGVGTDTQYF
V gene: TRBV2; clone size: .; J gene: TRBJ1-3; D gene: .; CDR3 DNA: TGTGCCAGCACGGGAGACATCTCTGGAAACACCATATATTTT; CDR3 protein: CASTGDISGNTIYF
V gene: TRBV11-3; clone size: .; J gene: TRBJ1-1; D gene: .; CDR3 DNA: TGTGCCAGCAGCCCTCGGAGCACTGAAGCTTTCTTT; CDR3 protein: CASSPRSTEAFF
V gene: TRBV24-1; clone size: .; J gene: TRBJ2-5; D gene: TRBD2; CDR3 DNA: TGTGCCACCAGTGACGTGGGACTAGCGGAGAAGCAAGAGACCCAGTACTTC; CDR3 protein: CATSDVGLAEKQETQYF
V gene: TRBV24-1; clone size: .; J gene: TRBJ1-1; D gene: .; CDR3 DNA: TGTGCCACCAGTGACGCCAGGGGCAATACTGAAGCTTTCTTT; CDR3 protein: CATSDARGNTEAFF
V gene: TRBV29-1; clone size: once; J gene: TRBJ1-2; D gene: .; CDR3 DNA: TGCAGCGACAAACAGGGTTATGGCTACACCTTC; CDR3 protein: CSDKQGYGYTF
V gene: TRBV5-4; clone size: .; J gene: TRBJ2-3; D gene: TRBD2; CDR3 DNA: TGTGCCAGCAGCCCCGGGGGTAGCGGGAGAGCAAGCACGCAGTATTTT; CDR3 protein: CASSPGGSGRASTQYF
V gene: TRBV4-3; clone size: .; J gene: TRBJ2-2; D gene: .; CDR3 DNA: TGCGCCAGCAGCCAAGAGACGGACAGCTCGAACACCGGGGAGCTGTTTTTT; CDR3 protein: CASSQETDSSNTGELFF
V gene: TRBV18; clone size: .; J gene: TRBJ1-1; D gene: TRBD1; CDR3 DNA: TGTGCCAGCTCCCCGGGGACAGGGTTGGTTCAAAACACTGAAGCTTTCTTT; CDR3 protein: CASSPGTGLVQNTEAFF
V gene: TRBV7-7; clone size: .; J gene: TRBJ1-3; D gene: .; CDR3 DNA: TGTGCTAGTTCCAGGGGCTCTGGAAACACCATATATTTT; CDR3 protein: CASSRGSGNTIYF